Listed below are T cell receptor beta chains from one sample, sequenced in a study of T cell responses to AZD1222 COVID-19 vaccine. Method: immunoSEQ multiplex PCR; TCRdb's copy keeps in-frame clones and lacks some. The sample yields 150,000 to 200,000 clones, approximately 86% seen once. The starting material was peripheral blood, obtained on day 0 of AZD1222 vaccination. The receptors shown here come from an adult in good health. Both conserved end residues are part of each CDR3. The order of the fields is CDR3 DNA, CDR3 protein, clone size, J gene, D gene, V gene. A D gene is named only where the DNA matches it firmly. The listing skips clone size in some rows; elsewhere it reads once, few, many or a size class.

CDR3nt: TGCGCCAGCAGCTTCGATGGGGTAGCCTACGAGCAGTACTTC
CDR3aa: CASSFDGVAYEQYF
abundance: -
j_gene: TRBJ2-7
d_gene: -
v_gene: TRBV5-1

CDR3nt: TGTGCCAGCATCCTTAGCTCCGAATCATTTCCCGGAAACACCATATATTTT
CDR3aa: CASILSSESFPGNTIYF
abundance: -
j_gene: TRBJ1-3
d_gene: -
v_gene: TRBV9

CDR3nt: TGTGCCAGCACTCGGACAGGGAACACTGAAGCTTTCTTT
CDR3aa: CASTRTGNTEAFF
abundance: -
j_gene: TRBJ1-1
d_gene: TRBD1
v_gene: TRBV6-5

CDR3nt: TGCAGCGTGGGGGGGACTGAAGCTTTCTTT
CDR3aa: CSVGGTEAFF
abundance: -
j_gene: TRBJ1-1
d_gene: -
v_gene: TRBV29-1

CDR3nt: TGTGCCAGCAGCTCTCGAATGGAGCAGTACTTC
CDR3aa: CASSSRMEQYF
abundance: -
j_gene: TRBJ2-7
d_gene: -
v_gene: TRBV7-9

CDR3nt: TGTGCCACCAGCGGCGGACAGAATCTTGAAGCTTTCTTT
CDR3aa: CATSGGQNLEAFF
abundance: once
j_gene: TRBJ1-1
d_gene: -
v_gene: TRBV15

CDR3nt: TGCGCCAGCAGCTTGAATCCCCGACAGATAACCTACGAGCAGTACTTC
CDR3aa: CASSLNPRQITYEQYF
abundance: -
j_gene: TRBJ2-7
d_gene: -
v_gene: TRBV5-1

CDR3nt: TGTGCCAGTACCACGACAGGTATCCATGGCTACACCTTC
CDR3aa: CASTTTGIHGYTF
abundance: -
j_gene: TRBJ1-2
d_gene: -
v_gene: TRBV19

CDR3nt: TGTGCCAGCAGCCAAGGGGCGGGGGGCACCAATGAGCAGTTCTTC
CDR3aa: CASSQGAGGTNEQFF
abundance: -
j_gene: TRBJ2-1
d_gene: TRBD2
v_gene: TRBV4-2

CDR3nt: TGTGCCAGCAGCCCCTGGGGGGAAGCCTACGAGCAGTACTTC
CDR3aa: CASSPWGEAYEQYF
abundance: few
j_gene: TRBJ2-7
d_gene: -
v_gene: TRBV11-1

CDR3nt: TGCGCCAGCAGCCAAGATATGGGCGGGTCGCCCTACGAGCAGTACTTC
CDR3aa: CASSQDMGGSPYEQYF
abundance: -
j_gene: TRBJ2-7
d_gene: -
v_gene: TRBV4-3

CDR3nt: TGTGCCAGCAGTGAGGGACAGGGGAGCACAGATACGCAGTATTTT
CDR3aa: CASSEGQGSTDTQYF
abundance: few
j_gene: TRBJ2-3
d_gene: TRBD1
v_gene: TRBV6-4

CDR3nt: TGCAGCGTTGCCTTTAGCGCCGATACGCAGTATTTT
CDR3aa: CSVAFSADTQYF
abundance: -
j_gene: TRBJ2-3
d_gene: -
v_gene: TRBV29-1

CDR3nt: TGTGCCAGCAGTTTTGTAGACAGGAACACTGAAGCTTTCTTT
CDR3aa: CASSFVDRNTEAFF
abundance: few
j_gene: TRBJ1-1
d_gene: -
v_gene: TRBV28

CDR3nt: TGCGCCAGCAGCTTGGCCCGAGGAGGTGGGACTGAAGCTTTCTTT
CDR3aa: CASSLARGGGTEAFF
abundance: once
j_gene: TRBJ1-1
d_gene: -
v_gene: TRBV5-1

CDR3nt: TGTGCCAGCCTGTTCGACAGGAACACTGAAGCTTTCTTT
CDR3aa: CASLFDRNTEAFF
abundance: -
j_gene: TRBJ1-1
d_gene: -
v_gene: TRBV2

CDR3nt: TGTGCCAGCAGTCGGACACTTTACTACGAGCAGTACTTC
CDR3aa: CASSRTLYYEQYF
abundance: -
j_gene: TRBJ2-7
d_gene: -
v_gene: TRBV12-3/TRBV12-4

CDR3nt: TGTGCCAGCAGCCCCGGGGGTCAACAAAGCTCCTACGAGCAGTACTTC
CDR3aa: CASSPGGQQSSYEQYF
abundance: -
j_gene: TRBJ2-7
d_gene: -
v_gene: TRBV5-4

CDR3nt: TGTGCCAGCAGCTCCCGACCACTAGCGGGGGGGTCCCGAACACCAACAGATACGCAGTATTTT
CDR3aa: CASSSRPLAGGSRTPTDTQYF
abundance: -
j_gene: TRBJ2-3
d_gene: TRBD2
v_gene: TRBV7-6

CDR3nt: TGTGCCAGCAGTGAAAGGGGGGGGCAGGTAGATACGCAGTATTTT
CDR3aa: CASSERGGQVDTQYF
abundance: -
j_gene: TRBJ2-3
d_gene: -
v_gene: TRBV6-1

CDR3nt: TGCGCCAGCAGCATCGGGACAGGGGCCTACGAGCAGTACTTC
CDR3aa: CASSIGTGAYEQYF
abundance: -
j_gene: TRBJ2-7
d_gene: TRBD1
v_gene: TRBV5-1

CDR3nt: TGCGCCAGCAGCACCCAAGGAGGGCCACCCCTCCACTTT
CDR3aa: CASSTQGGPPLHF
abundance: -
j_gene: TRBJ1-6
d_gene: -
v_gene: TRBV5-1